This TCR beta chain is drawn from a study of CD8 T cells in Susac syndrome. Healthy donors were controls matched for age and sex. The V gene's germline CDR1 is MNHEY and CDR2 SMNVEV (reference sequence). Between the trimmed V and J ends, which lost 4 bases and 3 bases, there was a span of 19 bases. This CDR3 spans 17 amino acids. Study observations and caveats: The study recognized that the number of individuals in its TCR sequencing and HLA analysis was relatively small.

Regarding this clonotype: What it binds is unknown.

RNA was extracted with the RNeasy kit, and a quantity of roughly 0.5 to 1 ug was reverse transcribed using random hexamers. Amplification of TCR beta CDR3 used immunoSEQ multiplex PCR across 54 Vbeta and 13 Jbeta. TCRdb fed the immunoSEQ multiplex PCR reads into MiXCR, producing one record per CDR3 protein. The sample lists about 80,000 distinct CDR3 sequences; about 94% were seen once. This clonotype was obtained from a human donor in good health. Sequenced: CD8+ T cells from PBMCs. V and J are TRBV27 and TRBJ1-5; D is possibly TRBD1 (6 bases). The CDR3 coding sequence is TGTGCCAGCAGTTGGACTAGTCCCTCAGGGGCCAATCAGCCCCAGCATTTT. Amino acids: CASSWTSPSGANQPQHF.